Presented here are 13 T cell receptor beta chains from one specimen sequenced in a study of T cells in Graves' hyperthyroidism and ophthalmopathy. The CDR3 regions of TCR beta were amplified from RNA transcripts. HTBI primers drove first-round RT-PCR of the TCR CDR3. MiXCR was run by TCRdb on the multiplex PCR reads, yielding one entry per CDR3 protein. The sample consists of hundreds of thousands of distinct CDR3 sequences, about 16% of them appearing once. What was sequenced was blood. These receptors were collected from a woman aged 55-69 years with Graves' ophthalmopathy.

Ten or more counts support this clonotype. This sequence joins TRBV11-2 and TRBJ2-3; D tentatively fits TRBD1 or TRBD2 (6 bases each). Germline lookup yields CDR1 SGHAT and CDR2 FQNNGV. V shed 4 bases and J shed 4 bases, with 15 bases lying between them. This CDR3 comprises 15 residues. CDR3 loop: CASSSAGGLADTQYF. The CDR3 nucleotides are TGTGCCAGCAGCTCAGCTGGGGGGCTCGCAGATACGCAGTATTTT.

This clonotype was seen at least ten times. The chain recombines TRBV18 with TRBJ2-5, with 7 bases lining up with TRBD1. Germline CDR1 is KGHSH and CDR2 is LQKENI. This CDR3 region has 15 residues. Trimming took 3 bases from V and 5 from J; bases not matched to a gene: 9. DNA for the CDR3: TGTGCCAGCTCACCGCCCAGACAGGGTCCGGAGACCCAGTACTTC. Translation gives CASSPPRQGPETQYF.

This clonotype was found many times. As DNA, the CDR3 is TGTGCCAGCAGTTTGACAGGGCCCGGGGCCAACGTCCTGACTTTC. It specifies CASSLTGPGANVLTF. The chain combines TRBV12-3 or TRBV12-4 with TRBJ2-6, with 7 bases aligning to TRBD1. The CDR3 runs 15 residues. V shed 3 bases, J shed 4 bases, and the junction held 3 bases outside the gene matches.

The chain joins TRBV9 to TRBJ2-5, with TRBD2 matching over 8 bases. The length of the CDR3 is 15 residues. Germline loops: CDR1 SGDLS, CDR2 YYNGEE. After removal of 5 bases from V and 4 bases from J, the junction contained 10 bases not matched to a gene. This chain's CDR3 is CASSKAGGRGETQYF. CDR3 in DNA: TGTGCCAGCAGTAAGGCGGGAGGCCGGGGAGAGACCCAGTACTTC.

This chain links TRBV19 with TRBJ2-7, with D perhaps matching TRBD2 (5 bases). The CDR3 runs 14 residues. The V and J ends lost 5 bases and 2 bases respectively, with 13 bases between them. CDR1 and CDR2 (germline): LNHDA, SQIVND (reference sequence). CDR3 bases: TGTGCCAGTAGTGCCGGAGGACGGACCTACGAGCAGTACTTC. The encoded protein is CASSAGGRTYEQYF.

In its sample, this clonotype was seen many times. In DNA, the CDR3 is TGCGCCAGCAGCTTACCGAATAGGGATGGCTACACCTTC. Translating gives CASSLPNRDGYTF. V is TRBV5-1 and J is TRBJ1-2; no firm D call. The germline gives CDR1 SGHRS, CDR2 YFSETQ. Trimming took 2 bases from V and 6 from J, leaving 11 bases between them. CDR3 length: 13 residues.

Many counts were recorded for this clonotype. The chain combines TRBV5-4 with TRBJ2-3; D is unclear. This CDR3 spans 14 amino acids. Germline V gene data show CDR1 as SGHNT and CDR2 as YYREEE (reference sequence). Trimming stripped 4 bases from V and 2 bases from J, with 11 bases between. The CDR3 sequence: CASSLDVITDTQYF. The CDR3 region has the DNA TGTGCCAGCAGCCTGGACGTTATCACAGATACGCAGTATTTT.

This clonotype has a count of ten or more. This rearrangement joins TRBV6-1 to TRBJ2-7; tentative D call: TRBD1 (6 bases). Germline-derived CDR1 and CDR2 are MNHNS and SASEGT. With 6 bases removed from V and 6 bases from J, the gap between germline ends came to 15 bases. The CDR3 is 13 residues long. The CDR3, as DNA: TGTGCCAGCAGCTTACAGGGTCATCGCGAGCAGTACTTC. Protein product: CASSLQGHREQYF.

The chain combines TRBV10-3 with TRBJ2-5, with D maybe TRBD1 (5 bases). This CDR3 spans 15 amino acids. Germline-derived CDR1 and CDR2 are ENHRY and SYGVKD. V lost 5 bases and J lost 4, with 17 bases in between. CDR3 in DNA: TGTGCCATCAGTAAGGAACAGGTCCCGGGAGAGACCCAGTACTTC. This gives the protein CAISKEQVPGETQYF.

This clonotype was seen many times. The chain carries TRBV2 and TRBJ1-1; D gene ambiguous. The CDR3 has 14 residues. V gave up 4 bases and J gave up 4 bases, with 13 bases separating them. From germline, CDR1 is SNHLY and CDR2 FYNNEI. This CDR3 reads CASSGRGWGTEAFF. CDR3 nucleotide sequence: TGTGCCAGCAGTGGACGGGGTTGGGGCACTGAAGCTTTCTTT.

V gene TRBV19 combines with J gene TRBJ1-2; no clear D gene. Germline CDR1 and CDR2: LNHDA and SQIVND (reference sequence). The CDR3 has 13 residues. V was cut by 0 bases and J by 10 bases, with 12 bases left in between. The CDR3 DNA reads TGTGCCAGTAGTATAGATCGACGGGAGGTCTACACCTTC. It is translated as CASSIDRREVYTF.

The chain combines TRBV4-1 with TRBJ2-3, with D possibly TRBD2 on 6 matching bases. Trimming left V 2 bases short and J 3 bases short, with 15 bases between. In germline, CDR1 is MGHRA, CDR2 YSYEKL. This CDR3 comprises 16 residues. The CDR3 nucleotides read TGCGCCAGCAGCCAATTTCCCGACGGGAGTACAGATACGCAGTATTTT. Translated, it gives CASSQFPDGSTDTQYF.

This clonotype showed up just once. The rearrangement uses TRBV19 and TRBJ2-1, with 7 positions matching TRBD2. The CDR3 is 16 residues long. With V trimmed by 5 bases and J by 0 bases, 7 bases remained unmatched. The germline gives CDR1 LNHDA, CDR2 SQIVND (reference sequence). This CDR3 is CASSPGRHGSYNEQFF. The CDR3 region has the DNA TGTGCCAGTAGTCCCGGGAGGCACGGCTCCTACAATGAGCAGTTCTTC. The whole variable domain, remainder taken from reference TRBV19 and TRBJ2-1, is DGGITQSPKYLFRKEGQNVTLSCEQNLNHDAMYWYRQDPGQGLRLIYYSQIVNDFQKGDIAEGYSVSREKKESFPLTVTSAQKNPTAFYLCASSPGRHGSYNEQFFGPGTRLTVL.